This T cell receptor (beta chain) is drawn from a study of blood T cell repertoires in COVID-19. The wider study: The United States, Italy and Spain supplied acute and convalescent COVID-19 samples. PBMCs, B-cell-depleted T cells, or T cells provided the cDNA or gDNA that made up the material.

The CDR3 spans 18 residues. Germline CDR1 KGHSH, CDR2 LQKENI. After removal of 1 base from V and 0 bases from J, the junction contained 7 bases not matched to a gene. In the original analysis: Quantification of nucleated cells was approximated via reference gene primer amplification. Measured with immunoSEQ multiplex PCR; TCRdb has only the in-frame clones, and not every one. V and J calls and clone size are given by that table; D and trimming were obtained from the DNA. The table has roughly 80,000 clones, around 90% seen once. The chain carries TRBV18 and TRBJ2-3, with 10 bases that match TRBD2. This receptor was obtained from a woman of 80 years or more with active or convalescent COVID-19. The sequencing sample was made of peripheral blood. The chain's CDR3 is CASSPRGLATFSTDTQYF. Here the CDR3 DNA reads TGTGCCAGCTCACCACGGGGACTAGCGACCTTCAGCACAGATACGCAGTATTTT.